This T cell receptor beta chain was documented in a study of T cell responses to AZD1222 COVID-19 vaccine. Study-level points and caveats: Females outnumbered males among donors, who were mostly white British; clonal diversity was possibly underestimated.

Concerning this clone: Its antigen is not identified.

Assay: immunoSEQ multiplex PCR; the TCRdb copy retains only in-frame clones and omits some. There are 150,000 to 200,000 clones in the sample; 94% occur only once, and roughly 9.2% lies in the top ten. This clonotype was obtained from an adult in good health. Specimen: peripheral blood, collected on day 0 of AZD1222 vaccination.

This CDR3 is CASRSTTYEQYF. The CDR3 DNA reads TGTGCCAGCAGATCCACTACCTACGAGCAGTACTTC. The chain employs TRBV6-5 and TRBJ2-7; D gene uncertain. V lost 6 bases and J 2 bases, leaving 8 bases between the germline ends. This CDR3 is 12 amino acids long. The V gene's germline CDR1 is MNHEY and CDR2 SVGAGI.